Listed below are T cell receptor beta chains from one sample, sequenced in a study of T cells after yellow fever vaccination. One entry per CDR3 protein, called by TCRdb with MiXCR from the 5' RACE reads. The sample contains around 65,000 distinct CDR3 sequences, approximately 5% of which appear only once. Specimen: CD4+ T cells sorted from PBMCs, collected more than 14 days after the first yellow fever vaccination. All receptors derive from a man in his late teens or twenties who received the YFV17D yellow fever vaccine. The CDR3 runs from the conserved cysteine through the conserved F or W.

V gene	J gene	CDR3 protein
TRBV4-1	TRBJ1-4	CASSQGLQGREKLFF
TRBV10-3	TRBJ2-1	CAISEKRPGEQFF
TRBV7-2	TRBJ2-2	CASSLTWGTGELFF
TRBV20-1	TRBJ1-5	CSALYEQDNQPQHF
TRBV27	TRBJ2-3	CASSLVGKTDTQYF
TRBV7-7	TRBJ2-3	CASSLGVDPSTDTQYF
TRBV28	TRBJ2-3	CASSWTDTQYF
TRBV11-2	TRBJ2-1	CASSLSRENEQFF
TRBV7-7	TRBJ1-3	CASSLTWGIENTIYF
TRBV11-2	TRBJ2-3	CASRALSTDTQYF
TRBV6-2/TRBV6-3	TRBJ1-5	CASGAGNSNQPQHF
TRBV27	TRBJ2-2	CASSSPETGMGGGELFF
TRBV24-1	TRBJ1-4	CATSDSSETGEKLFF
TRBV10-2	TRBJ2-7	CASRTSGAYEQYF
TRBV2	TRBJ2-3	CASSVDQGETDTQYF
TRBV6-5	TRBJ2-5	CASSPGLAHRTQYF
TRBV7-2	TRBJ1-3	CASSFRGNTIYF
TRBV4-3	TRBJ2-5	CASSQRVAGGGETQYF